This T cell receptor (beta chain) was captured in a study of T cells after yellow fever vaccination (dated by TCRdb to between 2018 and 2020). Regarding the complete study: Libraries from fractions with low cell numbers were prepared with the SMART-Seq v4 Ultra Low Input RNA kit. To follow T-cell clones before and after primary and booster YFV17D yellow fever vaccination, bulk TCR alpha and beta repertoires were sequenced over time. Two healthy male donors, one aged 18 to 30 and one aged 30 to 40 years, made up the cohort. Blood was drawn at multiple timepoints before and after primary and secondary immunization, with bulk PBMC replicates and cell subsets isolated.

Sequencing relied on an Illumina NovaSeq 6000. TCR cDNA was synthesized by 5'RACE template switching, which introduced a universal primer site and unique molecular identifiers. Priming of cDNA synthesis was performed from both the TCR alpha and TCR beta constant segments. Libraries were amplified in two PCR steps, with sample barcodes and sequencing adapters added in the second step. Sequencing of libraries was done on Illumina HiSeq 2500 (2x100 bp) or NovaSeq (2x150 bp). From the authors' description of their analysis: MIGEC was used to demultiplex reads and collapse the reads into UMI consensus sequences, and MiXCR was used for V(D)J alignment. Using edgeR on replicate PBMC samples, clonotypes were called vaccine-responding if FDR was below 0.01 and the log2 fold change was above 5 up to day 15. Each bulk clonotype received a CD4 or CD8 identity based on whether the sequenced CD4 or CD8 repertoire contained that clonotype at higher abundance. TCRdb redid the processing of the public reads, applying fastp at Q25 and MiXCR, and retained in-frame beta chains. One record per CDR3 amino acid sequence lists the most common genes and DNA. The V and J calls were determined by TCRdb, not by the authors. In all, the sample holds about 430,000 distinct CDR3 sequences, and approximately 18% of those were seen once. Roughly a sixth of the sample goes to the ten largest clones.

Study-wide conclusions, independent of this receptor: Computational filtering was required because FACS-sorted repertoires could contain abundant contaminating clonotypes from the bulk population. The secondary T-cell response was weaker than the primary response but faster, peaking on day 5 instead of day 15. A small share of clonotypes occurred in both CD4 and CD8 compartments, likely arising from convergent recombination. After the booster, most clones that had expanded after primary vaccination were detected again (approximately 95% of CD4 and more than 80% of CD8), suggesting broad maintenance of memory. The study included only a couple of donors, which limits how far the findings can be generalized.

CDR1 and CDR2 are read off the germline V gene (reference sequence) as SEHNR and FQNEAQ. Including cysteine and phenylalanine, the CDR3 has 13 amino acids. The CDR3 DNA has 39 bases and is translated from base 1. A distance of 13 bases separates the germline ends of V and J, which lose 7 bases and 4 bases respectively. The sample's treatment or condition label, in plain terms: live attenuated yellow fever vaccine strain. Two biological replicates of bulk PBMCs were collected at each blood-draw timepoint. A standard Ficoll-Paque protocol was used to isolate PBMCs from peripheral blood. TriZol was used to extract RNA from bulk PBMCs, CD4 and CD8 fractions, and dextramer-positive and dextramer-negative fractions. This clonotype was picked up a small number of times. Its antigen is still unknown. The sample holds no much larger clone one base away, and base qualities are not on file.

The rearranged chain carries TRBV7-9 and TRBJ2-5; a tentative D call is TRBD2 (6 bases match). The material was PBMCs, obtained before the yellow fever booster vaccination. This receptor was identified in a man between 18 and 35 years old who received the YFV17D yellow fever vaccine. The nucleotides are TGTGCCAGCACCCCCTGGGGGGTAGAGACCCAGTACTTC. Its protein product is CASTPWGVETQYF.